A single sample gave rise to the 26 T cell receptor beta chains below, sequenced in a study of breast tumors, draining lymph nodes, adjacent tissues (dated by TCRdb to about 2016). The axillary draining lymph nodes of breast cancer patients were the source of the lymph node samples. Libraries were made using multiplex PCR. The sequencing machine was an Illumina HiSeq 2000. TCRdb trimmed the raw reads at Q25, called clones with MiXCR and kept productive beta chains. For every CDR3 protein sequence, its rows merge into one entry that carries the most common genes and DNA. The sample includes 70,000 to 85,000 distinct CDR3 sequences, with approximately 20% observed a single time. The ten largest clones add up to about 2.2% of the sample. Material for sequencing was axillary lymph node tissue. The receptors originated from a female donor with breast cancer. Some clones in this sample may be carry-over from other donors' samples.

This clonotype was picked up a small number of times. J is TRBJ1-6 and V is TRBV11-2, with D possibly TRBD1 on 6 matching bases. Trimming took 0 bases from V and 6 from J, leaving 12 bases between them. The germline V gene encodes CDR1 SGHAT and CDR2 FQNNGV. This CDR3 is built from 16 residues. DNA for the CDR3: TGTGCCAGCAGCTTAGAGGGGGCCCTCCTTAATTCACCCCTCCACTTT. This codes for CASSLEGALLNSPLHF.

This clonotype was observed many times. This chain joins TRBV6-6 and TRBJ1-2, with D tentatively TRBD1 (5 bases). This CDR3 has 14 amino acids. Between the trimmed V and J ends, which lost 5 bases and 4 bases, there was a span of 14 bases. CDR1 is MNHNY and CDR2 is SVGAGI in the germline V gene (reference sequence). The CDR3 DNA is TGTGCCAGCAGTCCCATTCTCGACAGCTATGGCTACACCTTC. This translates into CASSPILDSYGYTF.

This chain uses TRBV30 with TRBJ1-5, with D possibly TRBD1 on 5 matching bases. Trimming stripped 3 bases from V and 0 bases from J, with 6 bases between. CDR1 is GTSNPN, CDR2 SVGIG, per germline (reference sequence). This CDR3 comprises 13 residues. The CDR3, as DNA: TGTGCCTGGAGCAGGGCTAGCAATCAGCCCCAGCATTTT. Encoded protein: CAWSRASNQPQHF.

The sample holds many counts of this clonotype. The CDR3 DNA sequence: TGTGCCAGCAGCTTATCGGCGGGAGGGCCTGGGACCCAGTACTTC. This codes for CASSLSAGGPGTQYF. The chain joins TRBV7-9 to TRBJ2-5, with TRBD2 matching 9 bases. Germline loops: CDR1 SEHNR, CDR2 FQNEAQ (reference sequence). V lost 2 bases, J lost 7 bases, and 8 bases stayed unmatched. CDR3 length: 15 residues.

In this sample, this clonotype turned up many times. The chain employs TRBV6-2 or TRBV6-3 and TRBJ2-5; possibly TRBD2 for D (5 bases). Germline V gene sequence: CDR1 MNHEY, CDR2 SVGEGT. The CDR3 length is 12 residues. V was cut by 8 bases and J by 1 base, with 8 bases left in between. The DNA of the CDR3 is TGTGCCAGCGGTGGGAGCCAAGAGACCCAGTACTTC. This sequence encodes CASGGSQETQYF.

There are many counts of this clonotype. This chain joins TRBV6-6 and TRBJ1-6, with D tentatively TRBD1 (6 bases). This CDR3 contains 15 residues. Germline V gene sequence: CDR1 MNHNY, CDR2 SVGAGI (reference sequence). Trimming pared 3 bases from V and 7 bases from J, leaving 13 bases between. This CDR3 reads CASSYSGTNNSPLHF. In nucleotides, the CDR3 is TGTGCCAGCAGTTATTCCGGGACAAACAATTCACCCCTCCACTTT.

This chain joins TRBV5-1 and TRBJ2-2; D is perhaps TRBD2 (6 bases). The CDR3 length is 15 residues. Germline V gene data show CDR1 as SGHRS and CDR2 as YFSETQ. Trimming pared 5 bases from V and 4 bases from J, leaving 15 bases between. DNA for the CDR3: TGCGCCAGCAGGTTCCGGGAGAGACGCACCGGGGAGCTGTTTTTT. It encodes CASRFRERRTGELFF.

This clonotype was recorded many times. The J gene is TRBJ2-7, the V gene TRBV5-8; D not certain. Trimming removed 1 base from V and 4 bases from J, with 3 bases in between. CDR1 SGHTS and CDR2 YDEGEE come from the germline V gene. This CDR3 is built from 11 residues. The CDR3 here is CASSLIYEQYF. CDR3 DNA: TGTGCCAGCAGCTTGATTTACGAGCAGTACTTC.

The chain carries TRBV7-9 and TRBJ2-1; 8 nucleotides line up with TRBD1. The germline gives CDR1 SEHNR, CDR2 FQNEAQ (reference sequence). The junction had 10 bases not matched to a gene; V was cut back by 5 bases and J by 7 bases. The CDR3 runs 15 residues. Here the CDR3 reads CASSPKGRGRNEQFF. The CDR3 nucleotides are TGTGCCAGCAGCCCTAAGGGCAGGGGGCGGAATGAGCAGTTCTTC.

This clonotype appeared many times. This rearrangement joins TRBV7-9 to TRBJ2-1; 11 bases fit TRBD1. The J segment lost 6 bases and the V segment lost 4 bases, leaving 8 bases of the junction unmatched. CDR3 length: 16 residues. Germline V gene data show CDR1 as SEHNR and CDR2 as FQNEAQ (reference sequence). In nucleotides, the CDR3 is TGTGCCAGCAGCTCCCCCCGGGACAGGGGGAGCAATGAGCAGTTCTTC. As protein: CASSSPRDRGSNEQFF.

This clonotype has a handful of counts. The chain recombines TRBV19 with TRBJ2-5, with D possibly being TRBD1 (5 bases). Trimming cost V 1 base and J 1 base, with 13 bases left between them. The CDR3 sequence is 16 residues long. The germline V gene has CDR1 LNHDA and CDR2 SQIVND (reference sequence). In DNA, the CDR3 is TGTGCCAGTAGTATAGGTGGGGTGCAGGGCCAAGAGACCCAGTACTTC. Its protein is CASSIGGVQGQETQYF.

Many counts were recorded for this clonotype. The rearrangement joins TRBV5-1 to TRBJ2-7, with 8 nucleotides matching TRBD1. Germline V gives CDR1 SGHRS, CDR2 YFSETQ. Trimming at V came to 4 bases and at J to 4 bases, leaving 7 bases not matched to a gene. The CDR3 totals 14 residues. The CDR3 sequence: CASSHGQGIYEQYF. CDR3 sequence (DNA): TGCGCCAGCAGCCATGGACAGGGCATATACGAGCAGTACTTC.

Ten or more counts support this clonotype. The J gene is TRBJ1-3, the V gene TRBV5-1; TRBD1 is a possible D gene (6 bases). With 5 bases removed from V and 4 bases from J, the gap between germline ends came to 13 bases. In germline, CDR1 is SGHRS, CDR2 YFSETQ. The CDR3 is 14 amino acids. The CDR3 spells CASSWGALGNTIYF. CDR3 DNA sequence: TGCGCCAGCAGTTGGGGGGCGCTGGGAAACACCATATATTTT.

Concerning this clonotype itself: This clone may be a read error of a much larger clone one base away. V and J are TRBV30 and TRBJ2-7; weak D call: TRBD2 (6 bases). CDR1 and CDR2 (germline): GTSNPN, SVGIG (reference sequence). Trimming removed 3 bases at V and 2 bases at J, with 8 bases between. The CDR3 consists of 12 residues. The CDR3 DNA sequence: TGTGCCTGGAGCGGGGGACCCTACGAGCAGTACTTC. This sequence encodes CAWSGGPYEQYF.

This clonotype has just a few counts. The chain couples TRBV27 to TRBJ2-1; TRBD1 is a possible D gene (5 bases). This CDR3 has 12 residues. Germline V CDR1 and CDR2: MNHEY, SMNVEV (reference sequence). V was pared by 5 bases and J by 6 bases, with 8 bases between. The CDR3 reads CASSDSFNEQFF. The CDR3 bases are TGTGCCAGCAGTGACAGTTTCAATGAGCAGTTCTTC.

This clonotype was seen at least ten times. CDR3 in DNA: TGTGCCAGCAGGGGCTCTGGGGCCAACGTCCTGACTTTC. Its protein product is CASRGSGANVLTF. The chain has TRBV2 and TRBJ2-6; D not certain. The CDR3 runs 13 residues. Trimming took off 6 bases at V and 0 bases at J, with 3 bases between the two ends. Germline CDR1 SNHLY, CDR2 FYNNEI.

The table lists this clonotype with many counts. The rearrangement links TRBV6-5 to TRBJ2-1, with D possibly being TRBD1 (5 bases). Trimming left V 4 bases short and J 6 bases short, with 13 bases between. CDR1 is MNHEY, CDR2 SVGAGI, per germline. The CDR3 sequence is 14 residues long. The CDR3 reads CASSLSGQLNEQFF. DNA of the CDR3: TGTGCCAGCAGTTTAAGTGGACAACTCAATGAGCAGTTCTTC.

The chain combines TRBV30 with TRBJ2-2; D not resolved. The CDR3 is 16 amino acids. The germline CDR1 and CDR2 sequences are GTSNPN and SVGIG (reference sequence). V was pared by 0 bases and J by 4 bases, with 15 bases between. This chain's CDR3 is CAWSVYSGLVTGELFF. For the CDR3, the DNA is TGTGCCTGGAGTGTATACTCAGGCCTAGTCACCGGGGAGCTGTTTTTT.

This clonotype was picked up many times. V gene TRBV5-6 combines with J gene TRBJ2-6; no reliable D call. The V end lost 6 bases, the J end lost 0 bases, and 7 bases lay between the germline ends. Per the germline V gene, CDR1 is SGHDT and CDR2 is YYEEEE. CDR3 length: 14 amino acids. CDR3 sequence: CASTSLSGANVLTF. The CDR3 DNA reads TGTGCCAGCACCTCCCTCTCTGGGGCCAACGTCCTGACTTTC. Full variable domain (rest looked up from reference TRBV5-6 and TRBJ2-6): DAGVTQSPTHLIKTRGQQVTLRCSPKSGHDTVSWYQQALGQGPQFIFQYYEEEERQRGNFPDRFSGHQFPNYSSELNVNALLLGDSALYLCASTSLSGANVLTFGAGSRLTVL.

This clonotype showed up many times. This rearrangement joins TRBV4-1 to TRBJ2-2; D unclear. V lost 1 base and J lost 0, with 6 bases in between. Germline V gene lookup returns CDR1 MGHRA and CDR2 YSYEKL. The CDR3 is 15 amino acids. The CDR3 region has the DNA TGCGCCAGCAGCCAAGTCTCCGCGAACACCGGGGAGCTGTTTTTT. Translating it yields CASSQVSANTGELFF.

This clonotype was counted many times. The chain combines TRBV7-2 with TRBJ2-3; the D is unclear. The germline V gene encodes CDR1 SGHTA and CDR2 FQGNSA. This CDR3 has 10 amino acids. Trimming removed 7 bases from V and 5 bases from J, with 4 bases in between. The CDR3 nucleotides are TGTGCCAGCAAGGGAGATACGCAGTATTTT. This gives the protein CASKGDTQYF. Variable domain in full (rest from reference TRBV7-2 and TRBJ2-3): GAGVSQSPSNKVTEKGKDVELRCDPISGHTALYWYRQSLGQGLEFLIYFQGNSAPDKSGLPSDRFSAERTGGSVSTLTIQRTQQEDSAVYLCASKGDTQYFGPGTRLTVL.

There are many counts of this clonotype. The V and J genes are TRBV20-1 and TRBJ2-3; 7 bases agree with TRBD2. Trimming cost V 6 bases and J 2 bases; bases outside gene matches: 5. In germline, CDR1 is DFQATT, CDR2 SNEGSKA (reference sequence). CDR3 length: 13 residues. CDR3 nucleotides: TGCAGTGCAGGAGCGGGGTCCACAGATACGCAGTATTTT. This sequence encodes CSAGAGSTDTQYF.

This clonotype was observed many times. The chain carries TRBV19 and TRBJ2-1, with 8 bases fitting TRBD2. Germline-derived CDR1 and CDR2 are LNHDA and SQIVND (reference sequence). The V segment lost 2 bases and the J segment 5 bases; nucleotides outside the gene matches: 5. The CDR3 spans 15 residues. For the CDR3, the DNA is TGTGCCAGTAGTATAACTAGCGGTTACCACAATGAGCAGTTCTTC. This codes for CASSITSGYHNEQFF.

Many counts were recorded for this clonotype. The chain carries TRBV20-1 and TRBJ2-5; TRBD2 agrees at 7 bases. The V gene's germline CDR1 is DFQATT and CDR2 SNEGSKA (reference sequence). The CDR3 covers 14 residues. V gave up 4 bases and J gave up 7 bases; unmatched junction bases: 12. CDR3 nucleotide sequence: TGCAGTGCTATTGGCGGGAGCGCGGGCGGGACCCAGTACTTC. Protein: CSAIGGSAGGTQYF.

At least ten counts were recorded for this clonotype. The chain joins TRBV29-1 to TRBJ2-5; 8 nucleotides align to TRBD1. Trimming removed 3 bases from V and 5 bases from J; junction bases left unmatched: 14. Looked up from germline, CDR1 is SQVTM and CDR2 is ANQGSEA. The CDR3 is made up of 16 amino acids. The CDR3 nucleotides are TGCAGCGTTGAGGGTTTGGCACAGGGGGTTTGGGAGACCCAGTACTTC. Translation: CSVEGLAQGVWETQYF.

This clonotype has a count of ten or more. V is TRBV6-6 and J is TRBJ1-2, with 7 bases aligning to TRBD1. With V trimmed by 6 bases and J by 6 bases, 4 bases remained unmatched. The germline gives CDR1 MNHNY, CDR2 SVGAGI (reference sequence). The CDR3 runs 12 residues. The CDR3 sequence is CASSRQGDGYTF. In DNA form, the CDR3 reads TGTGCCAGCAGCCGACAGGGAGATGGCTACACCTTC.